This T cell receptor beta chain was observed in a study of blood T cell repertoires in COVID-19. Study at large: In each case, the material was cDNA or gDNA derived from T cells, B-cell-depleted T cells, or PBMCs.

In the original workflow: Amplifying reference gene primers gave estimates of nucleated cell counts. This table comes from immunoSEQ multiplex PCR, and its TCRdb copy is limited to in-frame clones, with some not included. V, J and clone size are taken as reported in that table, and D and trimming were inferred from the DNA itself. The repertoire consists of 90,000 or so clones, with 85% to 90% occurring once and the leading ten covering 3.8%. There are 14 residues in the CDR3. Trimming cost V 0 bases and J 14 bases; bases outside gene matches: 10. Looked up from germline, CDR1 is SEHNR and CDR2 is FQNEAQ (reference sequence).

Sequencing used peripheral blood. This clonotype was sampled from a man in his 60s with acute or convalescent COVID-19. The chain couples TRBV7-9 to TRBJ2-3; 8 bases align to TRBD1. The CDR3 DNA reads TGTGCCAGCAGCTTAGCGTGGTTAGGGACAGGCACGTATTTT. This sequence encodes CASSLAWLGTGTYF.